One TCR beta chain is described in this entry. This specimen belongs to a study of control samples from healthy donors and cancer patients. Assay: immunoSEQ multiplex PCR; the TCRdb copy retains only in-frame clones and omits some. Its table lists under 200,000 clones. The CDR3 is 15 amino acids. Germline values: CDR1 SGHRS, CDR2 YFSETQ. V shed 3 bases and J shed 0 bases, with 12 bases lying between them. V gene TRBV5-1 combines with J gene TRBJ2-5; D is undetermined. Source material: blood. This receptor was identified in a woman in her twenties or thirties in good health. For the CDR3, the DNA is TGCGCCAGCAGCTACTCGACTGGGTACCAAGAGACCCAGTACTTC. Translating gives CASSYSTGYQETQYF.